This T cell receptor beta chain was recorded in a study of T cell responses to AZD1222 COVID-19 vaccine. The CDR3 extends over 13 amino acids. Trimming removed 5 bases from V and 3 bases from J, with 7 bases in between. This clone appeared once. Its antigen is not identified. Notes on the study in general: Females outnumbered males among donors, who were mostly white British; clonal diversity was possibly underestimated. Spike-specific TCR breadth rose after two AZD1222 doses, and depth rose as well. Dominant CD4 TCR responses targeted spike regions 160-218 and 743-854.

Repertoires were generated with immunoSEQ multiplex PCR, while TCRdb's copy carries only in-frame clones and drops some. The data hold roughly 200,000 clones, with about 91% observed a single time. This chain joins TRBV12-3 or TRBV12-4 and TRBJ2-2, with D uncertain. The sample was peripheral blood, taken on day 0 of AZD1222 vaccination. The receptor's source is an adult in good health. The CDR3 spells CASSGSHTGELFF. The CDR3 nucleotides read TGTGCCAGCAGTGGTAGCCACACCGGGGAGCTGTTTTTT.